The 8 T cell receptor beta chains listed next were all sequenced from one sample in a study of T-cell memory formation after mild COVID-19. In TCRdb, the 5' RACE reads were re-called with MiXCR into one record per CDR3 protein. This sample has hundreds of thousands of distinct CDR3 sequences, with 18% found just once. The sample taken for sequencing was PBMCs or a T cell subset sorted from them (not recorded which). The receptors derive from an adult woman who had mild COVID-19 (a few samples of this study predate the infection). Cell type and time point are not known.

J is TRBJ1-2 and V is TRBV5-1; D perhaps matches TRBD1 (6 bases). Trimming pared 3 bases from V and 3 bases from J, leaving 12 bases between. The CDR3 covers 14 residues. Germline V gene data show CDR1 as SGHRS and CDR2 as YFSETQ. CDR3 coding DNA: TGCGCCAGCAGCTCCGGCAGGGGTGACTATGGCTACACCTTC. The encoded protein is CASSSGRGDYGYTF.

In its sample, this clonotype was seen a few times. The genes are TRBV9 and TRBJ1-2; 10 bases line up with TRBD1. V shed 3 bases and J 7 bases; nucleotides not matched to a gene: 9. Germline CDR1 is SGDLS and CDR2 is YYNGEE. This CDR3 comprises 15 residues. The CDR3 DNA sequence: TGTGCCAGCAGCGCATCGGGGACAGGGGCCTCTGGCTACACCTTC. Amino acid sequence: CASSASGTGASGYTF.

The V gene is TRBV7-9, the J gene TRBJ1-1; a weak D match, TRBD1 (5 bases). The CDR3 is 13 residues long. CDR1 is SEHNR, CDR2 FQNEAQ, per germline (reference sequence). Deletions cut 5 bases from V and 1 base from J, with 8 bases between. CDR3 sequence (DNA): TGTGCCAGCAGCGCCGGGGCGAACACTGAAGCTTTCTTT. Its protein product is CASSAGANTEAFF.

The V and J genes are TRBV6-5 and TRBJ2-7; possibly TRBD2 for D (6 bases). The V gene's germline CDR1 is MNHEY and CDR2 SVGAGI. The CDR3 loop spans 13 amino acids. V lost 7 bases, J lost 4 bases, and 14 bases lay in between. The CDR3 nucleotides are TGTGCCAGCATCGGCGGAGGGCCTTACGAGCAGTACTTC. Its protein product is CASIGGGPYEQYF.

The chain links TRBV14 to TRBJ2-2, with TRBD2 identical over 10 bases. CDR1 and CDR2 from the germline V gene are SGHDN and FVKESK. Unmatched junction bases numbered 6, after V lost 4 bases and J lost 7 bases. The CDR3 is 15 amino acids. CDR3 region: CASSPLAGVSGELFF. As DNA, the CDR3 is TGTGCCAGCAGCCCTCTAGCGGGAGTAAGCGGGGAGCTGTTTTTT.

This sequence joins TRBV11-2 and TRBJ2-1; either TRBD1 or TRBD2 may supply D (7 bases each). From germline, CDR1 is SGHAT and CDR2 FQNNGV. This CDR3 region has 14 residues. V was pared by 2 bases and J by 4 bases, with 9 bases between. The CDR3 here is CASSLQGGYNEQFF. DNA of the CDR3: TGTGCCAGCAGCTTACAGGGGGGGTACAATGAGCAGTTCTTC.

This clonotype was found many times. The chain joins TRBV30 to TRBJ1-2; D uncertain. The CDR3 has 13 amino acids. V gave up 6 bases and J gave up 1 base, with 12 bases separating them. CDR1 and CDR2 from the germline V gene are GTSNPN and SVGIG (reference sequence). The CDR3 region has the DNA TGTGCCTGTACACGGACTTATAACTATGGCTACACCTTC. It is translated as CACTRTYNYGYTF.

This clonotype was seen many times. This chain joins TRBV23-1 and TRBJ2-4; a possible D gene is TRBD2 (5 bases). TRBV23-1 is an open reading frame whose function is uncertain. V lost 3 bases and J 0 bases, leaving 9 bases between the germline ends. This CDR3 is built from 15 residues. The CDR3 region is CASSQRVLAKNIQYF. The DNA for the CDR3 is TGCGCCAGCAGTCAGCGGGTACTAGCCAAAAACATTCAGTACTTC.